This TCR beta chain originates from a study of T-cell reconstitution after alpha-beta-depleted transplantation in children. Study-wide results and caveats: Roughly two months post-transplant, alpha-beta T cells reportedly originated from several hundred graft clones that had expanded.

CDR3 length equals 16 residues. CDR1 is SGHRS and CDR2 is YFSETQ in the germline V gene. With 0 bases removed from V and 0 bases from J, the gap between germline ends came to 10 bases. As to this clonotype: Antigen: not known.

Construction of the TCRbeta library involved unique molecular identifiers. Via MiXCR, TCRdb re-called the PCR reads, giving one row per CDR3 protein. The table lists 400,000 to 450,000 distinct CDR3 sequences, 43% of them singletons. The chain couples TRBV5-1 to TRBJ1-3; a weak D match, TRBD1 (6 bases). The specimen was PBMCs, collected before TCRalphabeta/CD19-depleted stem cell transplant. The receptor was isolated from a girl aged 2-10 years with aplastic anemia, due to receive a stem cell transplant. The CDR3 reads CASSLAAGDSGNTIYF. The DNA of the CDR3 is TGCGCCAGCAGCTTGGCCGCAGGGGACTCTGGAAACACCATATATTTT.